This TCR beta chain was documented in a study of T cells after yellow fever vaccination. The wider study: SMART-Seq v4 Ultra Low Input prepared the low-cell-number fractions. The study, taken as a whole, reports: By day 5 rather than day 15, the secondary response had peaked, though it was weaker.

Germline CDR1 reads SGHNT; CDR2 reads YYREEE (reference sequence). V dropped 2 bases and J dropped 3 bases, with 12 bases sitting between them. This CDR3 spans 15 amino acids. The authors made TCR cDNA by 5'RACE template switching, adding a universal primer site and UMIs. A single record per CDR3 protein comes from TCRdb applying MiXCR to the 5' RACE reads. The table shows 610,000 or so distinct CDR3 sequences, with around an eighth occurring only once. This clonotype has only a few counts. Its target is unknown. The rearrangement links TRBV5-4 to TRBJ2-1, with D tentatively TRBD2 (5 bases). The source of this sequence is a young man who received the YFV17D yellow fever vaccine. This specimen was PBMCs, taken on the day of the yellow fever booster vaccination. The CDR3 here is CASSFSARGYNEQFF. In DNA form, the CDR3 reads TGTGCCAGCAGCTTTTCCGCACGGGGCTACAATGAGCAGTTCTTC.